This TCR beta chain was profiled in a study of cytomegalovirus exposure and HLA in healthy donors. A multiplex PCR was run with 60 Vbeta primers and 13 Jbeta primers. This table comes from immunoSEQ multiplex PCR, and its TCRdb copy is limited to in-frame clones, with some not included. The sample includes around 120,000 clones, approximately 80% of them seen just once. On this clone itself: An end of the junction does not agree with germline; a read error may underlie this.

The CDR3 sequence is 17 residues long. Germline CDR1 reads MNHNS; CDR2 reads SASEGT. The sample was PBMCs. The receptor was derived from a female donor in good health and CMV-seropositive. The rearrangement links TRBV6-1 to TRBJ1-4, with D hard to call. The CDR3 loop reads CANSEIGGRKISEKLFF. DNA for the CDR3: TGTGCCAACAGTGAAATTGGCGGCCGCAAGATAAGTGAAAAACTGTTTTTT.